Given below is one T cell receptor (beta chain) in context. Its target is not known. This entry comes from a study of cytomegalovirus exposure and HLA in healthy donors. The table came from immunoSEQ multiplex PCR; TCRdb's copy has only in-frame clones and leaves some out. There are 50,000 or so clones in the sample; 85% to 95% occur only once, and 2% to 2.5% lies in the top ten. Study-wide results and limits: TCR clusters originating in the first cohort tended to co-occur in the roughly 120 validation repertoires, according to a later analysis.

The V segment lost 5 bases and the J segment 4 bases; nucleotides outside the gene matches: 13. The length of the CDR3 is 17 residues. The germline V gene has CDR1 SGHTA and CDR2 FQGNSA. The chain couples TRBV7-2 to TRBJ1-4, with 7 positions matching TRBD1. The receptor was derived from a man between 18 and 29 years old in good health and CMV-seronegative. Specimen: PBMCs. CDR3 sequence (DNA): TGTGCCAGCAGCCTCAATCACAGGGGCCGCGATAATGAAAAACTGTTTTTT. Protein product: CASSLNHRGRDNEKLFF.